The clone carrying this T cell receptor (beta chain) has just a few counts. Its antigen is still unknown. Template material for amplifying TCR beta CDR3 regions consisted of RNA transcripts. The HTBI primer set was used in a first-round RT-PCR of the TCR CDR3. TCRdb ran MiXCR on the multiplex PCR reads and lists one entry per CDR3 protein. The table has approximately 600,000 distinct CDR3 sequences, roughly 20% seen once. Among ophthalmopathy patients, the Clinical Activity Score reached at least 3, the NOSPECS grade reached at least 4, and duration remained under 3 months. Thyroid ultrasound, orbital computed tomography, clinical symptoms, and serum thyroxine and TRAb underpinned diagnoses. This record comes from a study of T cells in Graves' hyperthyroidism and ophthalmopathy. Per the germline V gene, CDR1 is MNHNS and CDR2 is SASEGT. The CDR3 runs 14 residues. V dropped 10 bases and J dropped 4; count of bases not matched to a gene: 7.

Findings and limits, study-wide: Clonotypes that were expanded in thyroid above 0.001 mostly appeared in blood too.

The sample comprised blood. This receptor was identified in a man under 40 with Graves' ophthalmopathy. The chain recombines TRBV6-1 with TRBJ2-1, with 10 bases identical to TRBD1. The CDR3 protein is CAIRTGGSYNEQFF. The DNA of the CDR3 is TGTGCCATCAGGACAGGGGGTTCGTACAATGAGCAGTTCTTC.